Listed here is a single T cell receptor beta chain. An end of the junction does not agree with germline; a read error may underlie this. This sample was included in a study of cytomegalovirus exposure and HLA in healthy donors. Vbeta (60) and Jbeta (13) primers were used in the PCR. Only in-frame clones appear in the TCRdb table, and some are missing; sequencing was by immunoSEQ multiplex PCR. The table has approximately 130,000 clones, around 71% seen once; the top ten hold under 3%. The CDR3 has 17 residues. Germline V gives CDR1 SEHNR, CDR2 FQNEAQ (reference sequence). The sequenced material came from PBMCs. The sequence came from a woman aged 55-69 years in good health and CMV-seropositive. The chain couples TRBV7-9 to TRBJ2-1; 16 positions match TRBD2. The CDR3 nucleotides read TGTTCCAGCAGCTTAGGGACTAGCGGGGGGGCCTACAATGAGCAGTTCTTC. It encodes CSSSLGTSGGAYNEQFF.